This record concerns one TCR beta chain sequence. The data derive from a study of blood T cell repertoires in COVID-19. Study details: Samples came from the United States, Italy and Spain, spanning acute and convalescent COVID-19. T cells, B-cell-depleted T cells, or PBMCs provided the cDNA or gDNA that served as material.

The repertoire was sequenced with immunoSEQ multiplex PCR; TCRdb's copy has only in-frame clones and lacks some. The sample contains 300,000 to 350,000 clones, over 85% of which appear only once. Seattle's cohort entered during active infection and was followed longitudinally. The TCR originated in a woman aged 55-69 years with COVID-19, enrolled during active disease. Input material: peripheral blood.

The CDR3 protein is CASNAGELGQGGYEQYF. The CDR3 DNA sequence: TGCGCCAGCAACGCTGGGGAATTAGGACAGGGAGGCTACGAGCAGTACTTC. The chain employs TRBV10-1 and TRBJ2-7; 8 nucleotides line up with TRBD1. The CDR3 consists of 17 residues. With V trimmed by 7 bases and J by 3 bases, 17 bases remained unmatched. Germline CDR1 reads WNHNN; CDR2 reads SYGVQD (reference sequence).